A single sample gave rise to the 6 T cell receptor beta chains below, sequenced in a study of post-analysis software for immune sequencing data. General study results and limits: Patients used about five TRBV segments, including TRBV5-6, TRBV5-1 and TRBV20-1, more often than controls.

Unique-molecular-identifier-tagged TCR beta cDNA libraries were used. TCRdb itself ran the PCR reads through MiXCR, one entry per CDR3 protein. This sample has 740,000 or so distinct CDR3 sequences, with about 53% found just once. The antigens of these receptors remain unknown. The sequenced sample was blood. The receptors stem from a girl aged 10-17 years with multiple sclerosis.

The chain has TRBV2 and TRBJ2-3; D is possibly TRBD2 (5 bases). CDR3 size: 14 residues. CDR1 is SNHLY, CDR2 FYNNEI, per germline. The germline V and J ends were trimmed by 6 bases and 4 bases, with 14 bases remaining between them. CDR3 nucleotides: TGTGCCAGCAGACCGGCGACGCGGGCAGATACGCAGTATTTT. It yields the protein CASRPATRADTQYF.

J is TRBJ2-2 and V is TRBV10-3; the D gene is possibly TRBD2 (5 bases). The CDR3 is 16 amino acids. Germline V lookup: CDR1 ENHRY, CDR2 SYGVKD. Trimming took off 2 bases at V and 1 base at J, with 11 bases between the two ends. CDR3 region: CAISEGRGQNTGELFF. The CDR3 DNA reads TGTGCCATCAGTGAGGGGAGAGGCCAGAACACCGGGGAGCTGTTTTTT.

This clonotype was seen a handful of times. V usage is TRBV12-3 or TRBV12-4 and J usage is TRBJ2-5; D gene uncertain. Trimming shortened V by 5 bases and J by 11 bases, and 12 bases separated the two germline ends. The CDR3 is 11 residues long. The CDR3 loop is CASSPGGQQYF. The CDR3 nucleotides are TGTGCCAGCAGTCCGGGTGGGCAGCAGTACTTC.

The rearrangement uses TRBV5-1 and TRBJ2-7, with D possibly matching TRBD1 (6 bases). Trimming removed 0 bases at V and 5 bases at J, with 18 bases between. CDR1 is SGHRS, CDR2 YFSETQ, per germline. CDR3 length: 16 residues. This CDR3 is CASSLAGRGHVDEQYF. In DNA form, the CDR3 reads TGCGCCAGCAGCTTGGCCGGCAGGGGCCATGTCGACGAGCAGTACTTC.

The CDR3 sequence: CATGGPDSYEQYF. The CDR3 DNA sequence: TGTGCCACAGGAGGCCCAGATTCGTACGAGCAGTACTTC. The rearrangement links TRBV24-1 to TRBJ2-7, with a possible D match to TRBD2 (5 bases). V was trimmed by 10 bases and J by 4 bases, leaving 16 bases between them. There are 13 residues in the CDR3. Germline CDR1 and CDR2: KGHDR and SFDVKD.

CDR3 sequence reads: CASSYDPGNTQYF. The CDR3, as DNA: TGTGCCAGCAGTTACGACCCCGGGAATACGCAGTATTTT. The chain combines TRBV6-5 with TRBJ2-3; D possibly corresponds to TRBD2 (5 bases). Germline CDR1 MNHEY, CDR2 SVGAGI. Trimming removed 2 bases from V and 7 bases from J, with 10 bases in between. The CDR3 is 13 amino acids.